Listed below are T cell receptor beta chains from one sample, sequenced in a study of blood T cell repertoires in COVID-19. Method: immunoSEQ multiplex PCR; TCRdb's copy keeps in-frame clones and lacks some. Among around 100,000 clones listed, approximately 84% were seen once. The specimen was peripheral blood. The receptors come from a human donor in a cohort sampled during active COVID-19. Both conserved end residues are part of each CDR3. A D gene is named only where the DNA matches it firmly. Clone size is stated in some rows and not others, as once, few, many or a class when expanded.

d_call | clone_size | j_call | v_call | cdr3_nt | cdr3_aa
TRBD1 | NA | TRBJ1-2 | TRBV2 | TGTGCCAGCAGTGAAGCAGGGACAGGAAGATACTATGGCTACACCTTC | CASSEAGTGRYYGYTF
NA | few | TRBJ1-5 | TRBV7-9 | TGTGCCAGCAGCTTAGCGGGCGATCAGCCCCAGCATTTT | CASSLAGDQPQHF
NA | NA | TRBJ2-7 | TRBV7-9 | TGTGCCAGCAGCTTAGGCAGGATGTACGAGCAGTACTTC | CASSLGRMYEQYF
NA | NA | TRBJ2-7 | TRBV7-2 | TGTGCCAGCAGCTTAGAAACGGCGGGGGCGGTCGAGCAGTACTTC | CASSLETAGAVEQYF
TRBD2 | NA | TRBJ2-3 | TRBV12-3/TRBV12-4 | TGTGCCAGCTCAGCGGGGCGAGATACGCAGTATTTT | CASSAGRDTQYF
NA | NA | TRBJ1-2 | TRBV4-2 | TGTGCCAGCAGCCAAGCGGGGGGTTCCTCTAACTATGGCTACACCTTC | CASSQAGGSSNYGYTF
NA | NA | TRBJ1-6 | TRBV11-2 | TGTGCCAGCAGCTTACGGGGAACACCCCTCCACTTT | CASSLRGTPLHF
TRBD1 | NA | TRBJ1-5 | TRBV30 | TGTGCCTGGAGTGCCAGGGGGGATCAGCCCCAGCATTTT | CAWSARGDQPQHF
NA | few | TRBJ2-3 | TRBV3-1/TRBV3-2 | TGTGCCAGCAGCCCCCACACAGATACGCAGTATTTT | CASSPHTDTQYF
TRBD2 | NA | TRBJ2-5 | TRBV10-3 | TGTGCCATCAGTGAGGGGGCGGGGGGCTACCAAGAGACCCAGTACTTC | CAISEGAGGYQETQYF
TRBD2 | once | TRBJ2-7 | TRBV10-2 | TGCGCCAGCAAACCAGCGGGGCTCTCCTACGAGCAGTACTTC | CASKPAGLSYEQYF
TRBD1 | NA | TRBJ2-7 | TRBV18 | TGTGCCAGCTCACCCGGGACAGCCCAAAACTACGAGCAGTACTTC | CASSPGTAQNYEQYF
NA | NA | TRBJ1-3 | TRBV3-1/TRBV3-2 | TGTGCCAGCAGCCGCCACCCCTCGGCGGTCTCTGGAAACACCATATATTTT | CASSRHPSAVSGNTIYF
NA | few | TRBJ2-1 | TRBV5-1 | TGCGCCAGCAGCTCCCCGAGTCGGGGGAATGAGCAGTTCTTC | CASSSPSRGNEQFF
NA | NA | TRBJ2-3 | TRBV12-3/TRBV12-4 | TGTGCCAGCAGTGTCGGCAGGGAAGATACGCAGTATTTT | CASSVGREDTQYF
TRBD1 | NA | TRBJ1-6 | TRBV9 | TGTGCCAGCAGCGAGACCTCAGGGGGAAAATCACCCCTCCACTTT | CASSETSGGKSPLHF
NA | NA | TRBJ2-3 | TRBV6-5 | TGTGCCAGCAGTTATTCGAACCAGGCAGGAGATACGCAGTATTTT | CASSYSNQAGDTQYF
TRBD1 | NA | TRBJ1-1 | TRBV30 | TGTGCCTGGATACGGGGACAGGGGAGAGTGAACACTGAAGCTTTCTTT | CAWIRGQGRVNTEAFF
NA | NA | TRBJ1-1 | TRBV9 | TGTGCCAGCAGCCTATCACTGCGCGGAACTGAAGCTTTCTTT | CASSLSLRGTEAFF
NA | NA | TRBJ1-5 | TRBV27 | TGTGCCAGCAGTTTCGCGGGGGCGCAGGGGATTAATCAGCCCCAGCATTTT | CASSFAGAQGINQPQHF
NA | NA | TRBJ2-5 | TRBV5-5 | TGTGCCAGCACCAAAGGGGGGGGCCAGGAGACCCAGTACTTC | CASTKGGGQETQYF
NA | NA | TRBJ1-1 | TRBV6-5 | TGTGCCAGCAGACAGGACGGGGAAGCTTTCTTT | CASRQDGEAFF
NA | once | TRBJ2-7 | TRBV19 | TGTGCCAGTAGCCCCATAACAGGGTACCCCGAATACGAGCAGTACTTC | CASSPITGYPEYEQYF
NA | NA | TRBJ2-1 | TRBV11-3 | TGTGCCAGCAGCTTAGCGGCTACGGACAGCTTCTACAATGAGCAGTTCTTC | CASSLAATDSFYNEQFF
NA | NA | TRBJ1-5 | TRBV20-1 | TGCAGTGCTAGTGGCGGGAGCAATCAGCCCCAGCATTTT | CSASGGSNQPQHF
NA | NA | TRBJ1-4 | TRBV10-2 | TGCGCCAGCACCTCCAGGGGCATGGTTAATGAAAAACTGTTTTTT | CASTSRGMVNEKLFF
NA | NA | TRBJ1-5 | TRBV28 | TGTGCCAGCGGCTCTCGTCCCCAGCATTTT | CASGSRPQHF
NA | NA | TRBJ1-5 | TRBV7-2 | TGTGCCAGCAGCTTAGGGCGGGGGCGGATCAATCAGCCCCAGCATTTT | CASSLGRGRINQPQHF
NA | NA | TRBJ1-1 | TRBV7-9 | TGTGCCAGCAGCCCCAGGATGCGCCAGCATGAAGCTTTCTTT | CASSPRMRQHEAFF